This TCR beta chain was sequenced during a study of CD8 T cells in ankylosing spondylitis. The study, taken as a whole, reports: Enrichment of disease-linked clones was reportedly significant in matched ankylosing spondylitis synovial fluid. Ankylosing spondylitis blood seemed to carry a telltale TCR beta motif made of fewer than ten highly homologous variants.

Details on this clonotype: The antigen remains undetermined.

Molecular-barcoded quantitative 5'-RACE produced these TCR beta libraries. Each CDR3 protein gets one entry after TCRdb re-called the 5' RACE reads with MiXCR. The profile shows 670,000 or so distinct CDR3 sequences, under 20% of them singletons. CDR1 and CDR2 from the germline V gene are SGHRS and YFSETQ. The junction had 9 bases not matched to a gene; V was cut back by 4 bases and J by 4 bases. This CDR3 spans 16 amino acids. The sample comprised blood, either unsorted or a sorted T cell fraction (not recorded which). The TCR was taken from a male donor with ankylosing spondylitis. This chain joins TRBV5-1 and TRBJ2-3, with 10 bases aligning to TRBD2. CDR3 DNA: TGCGCCAGCAGCCCTACTAGCGGGGTTGGGGCAGATACGCAGTATTTT. Residues: CASSPTSGVGADTQYF.